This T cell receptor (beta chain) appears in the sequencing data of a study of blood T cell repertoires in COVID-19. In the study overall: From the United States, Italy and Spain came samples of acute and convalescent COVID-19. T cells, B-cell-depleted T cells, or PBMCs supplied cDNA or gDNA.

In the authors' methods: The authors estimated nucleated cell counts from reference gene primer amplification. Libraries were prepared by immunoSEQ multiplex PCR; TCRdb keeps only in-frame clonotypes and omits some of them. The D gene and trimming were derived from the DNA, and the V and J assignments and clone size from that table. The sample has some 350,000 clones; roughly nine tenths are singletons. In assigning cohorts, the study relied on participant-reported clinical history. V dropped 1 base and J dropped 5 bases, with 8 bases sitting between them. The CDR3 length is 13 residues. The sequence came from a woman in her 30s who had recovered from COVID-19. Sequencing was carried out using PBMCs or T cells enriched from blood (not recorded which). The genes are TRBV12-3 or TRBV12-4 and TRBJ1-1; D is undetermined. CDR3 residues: CASSLVAGTEAFF. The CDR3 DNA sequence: TGTGCCAGCAGTTTAGTGGCGGGAACTGAAGCTTTCTTT.